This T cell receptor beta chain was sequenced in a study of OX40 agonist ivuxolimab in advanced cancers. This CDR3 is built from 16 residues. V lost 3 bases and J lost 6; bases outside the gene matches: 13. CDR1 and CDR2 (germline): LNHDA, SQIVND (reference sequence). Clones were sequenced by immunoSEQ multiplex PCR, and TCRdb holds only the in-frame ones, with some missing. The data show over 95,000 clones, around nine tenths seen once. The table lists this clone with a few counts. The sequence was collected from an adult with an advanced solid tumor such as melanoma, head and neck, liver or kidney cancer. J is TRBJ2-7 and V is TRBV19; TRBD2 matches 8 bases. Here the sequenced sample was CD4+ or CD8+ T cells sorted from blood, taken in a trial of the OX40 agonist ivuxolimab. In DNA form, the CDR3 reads TGTGCCAGTAGTATGAGTCTGGGGACTAGGTCGGGCGAGCAGTACTTC. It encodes CASSMSLGTRSGEQYF.